This TCR beta chain was sequenced during a study of cytomegalovirus exposure and HLA in healthy donors. The CDR3 length is 15 residues. Germline lookup yields CDR1 LGHNA and CDR2 YNFKEQ. The V and J ends lost 0 bases and 1 base respectively, with 7 bases between them. Researchers ran the PCR with 60 Vbeta and 13 Jbeta primers. Some clones are missing from TCRdb's copy, which holds only in-frame ones; the method was immunoSEQ multiplex PCR. The profile shows some 65,000 clones, 75% of them singletons. The sequencing sample was made of PBMCs. The sequence was obtained from a woman between 35 and 50 years old in good health and CMV-seropositive. The V call is TRBV4-2, the J call TRBJ2-1; no clear D gene. The CDR3 here is CASSQDSLSYNEQFF. DNA for the CDR3: TGTGCCAGCAGCCAAGACAGTTTATCCTACAATGAGCAGTTCTTC.